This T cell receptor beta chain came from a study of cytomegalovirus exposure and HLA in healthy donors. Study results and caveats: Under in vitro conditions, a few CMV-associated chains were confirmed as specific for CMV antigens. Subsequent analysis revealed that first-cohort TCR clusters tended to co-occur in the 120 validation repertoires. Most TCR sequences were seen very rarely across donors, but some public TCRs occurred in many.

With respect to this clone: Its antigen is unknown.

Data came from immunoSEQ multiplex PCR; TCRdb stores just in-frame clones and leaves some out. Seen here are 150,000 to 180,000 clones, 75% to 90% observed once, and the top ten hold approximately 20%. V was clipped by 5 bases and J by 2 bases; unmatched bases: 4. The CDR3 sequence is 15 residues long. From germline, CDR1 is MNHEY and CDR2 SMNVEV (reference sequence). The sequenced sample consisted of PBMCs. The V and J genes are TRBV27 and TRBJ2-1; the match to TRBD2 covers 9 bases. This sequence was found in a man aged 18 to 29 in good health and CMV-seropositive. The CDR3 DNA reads TGTGCCAGCAGTGGCAGACTAGCGGCCTACAATGAGCAGTTCTTC. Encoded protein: CASSGRLAAYNEQFF.